This T cell receptor beta chain comes out of a study of cytomegalovirus exposure and HLA in healthy donors. Overall study results and limits: It was confirmed in vitro that three of the CMV-associated chains were specific for CMV antigens. There were some public TCRs occurring in many donors, but most TCR sequences were rare. A later analysis linked a missense variant in DCLRE1C to the trimming of TCR beta V and J genes. Overall, roughly 150 TCR beta chains were annotated as cytomegalovirus-associated.

The PCR made use of 60 Vbeta and 13 Jbeta primers. Profiling relied on immunoSEQ multiplex PCR, and the TCRdb table lists in-frame clones only, not all of them. This sample has about 160,000 clones, with roughly four fifths found just once. Comments on this clone: Its antigen remains unidentified.

The CDR3 consists of 16 residues. Germline values: CDR1 GTSNPN, CDR2 SVGIG (reference sequence). The V segment lost 5 bases and the J segment 7 bases; nucleotides outside the gene matches: 10. The sample consisted of PBMCs. The chain combines TRBV30 with TRBJ2-4, with 14 nucleotides matching TRBD2. The clonotype originates from a girl aged 2-10 years in good health and CMV-seropositive. For the CDR3, the DNA is TGTGCCTGGGGAGGACTAGCGGGAGGAAGGGGGAACATTCAGTACTTC. This gives the protein CAWGGLAGGRGNIQYF. Variable domain in full (rest from reference TRBV30 and TRBJ2-4): SQTIHQWPATLVQPVGSPLSLECTVEGTSNPNLYWYRQAAGRGLQLLFYSVGIGQISSEVPQNLSASRPQDRQFILSSKKLLLSDSGFYLCAWGGLAGGRGNIQYFGAGTRLSVL.